The sequence of this TCR beta chain was determined in a study of blood T cell repertoires in COVID-19. Enrolled during active infection, Seattle patients were then followed longitudinally. Per the original methods: Reference gene primer amplification gave nucleated cell count estimates. The protocol was immunoSEQ multiplex PCR, while the TCRdb copy is restricted to in-frame clones and leaves out a portion. That table is the source of V, J and clone size, and D and trimming were worked out from the DNA. In the table there are around 270,000 clones, more than 65% of which are singletons. CDR1 SGHTA and CDR2 FQGNSA come from the germline V gene. The ends were cut back, 3 bases at V and 4 bases at J, with 10 bases in the middle. The CDR3 is 15 amino acids.

The source is a person aged 65-85 years with COVID-19, enrolled during active disease. The chain couples TRBV7-2 to TRBJ1-6, with D uncertain. Sequencing was done on a sample of peripheral blood. The CDR3 DNA sequence: TGTGCCAGCAGCTTTCCGACGGGGTATAATTCACCCCTCCACTTT. Protein product: CASSFPTGYNSPLHF.